A selection of T cell receptor beta chains follows, all from one sample in a study of beta chain features in type 1 diabetes. The method was immunoSEQ multiplex PCR; TCRdb's version includes in-frame clones alone and lacks a portion of them. The sample records 680,000 or so clones, about an eighth being singletons. The source material was naive CD4+ T cells from blood. These receptors were obtained from a man younger than 35 with type 1 diabetes. CDR3s include the opening cysteine and the closing phenylalanine or tryptophan. The D gene is left open where the match is weak. Rows give clone size only sometimes, using once, few, many, or a class for an expanded clone.

D,V,size,J,DNA,CDR3
TRBD1,TRBV13,-,TRBJ2-7,TGTGCCAGCAGCTCGAGGACAGGGCCCTACGAGCAGTACTTC,CASSSRTGPYEQYF
-,TRBV28,-,TRBJ1-2,TGTGCCAGCAGTTCTCTCTCCACGCTCTATGGCTACACCTTC,CASSSLSTLYGYTF
-,TRBV18,few,TRBJ2-1,TGTGCCAGCTCCCGGGCCCAGGGTACCTACAATGAGCAGTTCTTC,CASSRAQGTYNEQFF
-,TRBV29-1,-,TRBJ2-7,TGCAGCGTTGCAACAGGGACCTACGAGCAGTACTTC,CSVATGTYEQYF
-,TRBV7-8,-,TRBJ2-5,TGTGCCAGCCTCCTCTCCGGGGGTGAGACCCAGTACTTC,CASLLSGGETQYF
-,TRBV28,-,TRBJ1-5,TGTGCCAGCAGTGGGGGTAACACTCAGCCCCAGCATTTT,CASSGGNTQPQHF
-,TRBV6-5,few,TRBJ1-6,TGTGCCAGCAGTTACTCGATTGAGGTTCGGAGTTCACCCCTCCACTTT,CASSYSIEVRSSPLHF
-,TRBV7-2,few,TRBJ2-3,TGTGCCAGCAGCTTAGCGTGGGCTAGCAGAATAAGCACAGATACGCAGTATTTT,CASSLAWASRISTDTQYF
-,TRBV7-2,few,TRBJ1-1,TGTGCCAGCCAGGCCCAGACAGCGAGCACTGAAGCTTTCTTT,CASQAQTASTEAFF
-,TRBV7-9,few,TRBJ1-2,TGTGCCAGCAGCTTTTCTTCAGGGTCTGGTGGCTACACCTTC,CASSFSSGSGGYTF
TRBD1,TRBV6-5,few,TRBJ2-7,TGTGCCAGCAGTTCCACCGGGACAGGGGGTAACGAGCAGTACTTC,CASSSTGTGGNEQYF
-,TRBV11-1,-,TRBJ2-2,TGTGCCAGCAGCCGGCCCGGCCTTGGGGCCCCGAACACCGGGGAGCTGTTTTTT,CASSRPGLGAPNTGELFF
-,TRBV7-9,few,TRBJ2-7,TGTGCCAGCAGCCGAGGGGGGAGCATTGACGAGCAGTACTTC,CASSRGGSIDEQYF
-,TRBV30,-,TRBJ1-6,TGTGCCTGGAGTGTACCGCCTCCTACAGGGTGGGGTTCACCCCTCCACTTT,CAWSVPPPTGWGSPLHF
TRBD1,TRBV4-1,few,TRBJ1-6,TGCGCCAGCAGCCAACCAGGGGGCAATTCACCCCTCCACTTT,CASSQPGGNSPLHF
-,TRBV18,-,TRBJ2-2,TGTGCCAGCTCACCAAGAAACACCGGGGAGCTGTTTTTT,CASSPRNTGELFF
TRBD1,TRBV27,few,TRBJ1-2,TGTGCCAGCAGGGTACAGGGGGCCCTGGGCTATGGCTACACCTTC,CASRVQGALGYGYTF
TRBD1,TRBV6-6,few,TRBJ2-1,TGTGCCAGCAGTTGGGACAGGAGCTCCTACAATGAGCAGTTCTTC,CASSWDRSSYNEQFF
-,TRBV6-5,-,TRBJ1-5,TGTGCCACCCGGGACCAGACTGATCAGCCCCAGCATTTT,CATRDQTDQPQHF
-,TRBV10-3,few,TRBJ1-5,TGTGCCATCAGTGGGCGGCCCCCGGGAAGCAATCAGCCCCAGCATTTT,CAISGRPPGSNQPQHF
-,TRBV28,few,TRBJ1-1,TGTGCCAGCAGTTCATCCTACTCAGAAGCTTTCTTT,CASSSSYSEAFF
-,TRBV27,-,TRBJ2-7,TGTGCCAGCGGGGTGTACGAGCAGTACTTC,CASGVYEQYF
-,TRBV9,-,TRBJ1-4,TGTGCCAGCAGCGGCCGTTGGGGGAATAATGAAAAACTGTTTTTT,CASSGRWGNNEKLFF
-,TRBV25-1,-,TRBJ2-5,TGTGCCAGCAGTGAGGGGGCTAAAGAGACCCAGTACTTC,CASSEGAKETQYF
-,TRBV2,few,TRBJ1-3,TGTGCCTGCGGGCCTAGGGGATCTGGTGGAAACACCATATATTTT,CACGPRGSGGNTIYF
-,TRBV30,-,TRBJ2-7,TGTGCCTGGACAGGACGAACCTACGAGCAGTACTTC,CAWTGRTYEQYF